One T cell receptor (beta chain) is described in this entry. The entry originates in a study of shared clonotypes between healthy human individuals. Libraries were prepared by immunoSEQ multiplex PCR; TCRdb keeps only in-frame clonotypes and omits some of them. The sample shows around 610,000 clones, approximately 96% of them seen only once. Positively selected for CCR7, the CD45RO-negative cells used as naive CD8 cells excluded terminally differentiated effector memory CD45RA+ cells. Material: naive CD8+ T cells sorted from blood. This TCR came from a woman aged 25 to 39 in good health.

The CDR3 region is CATSRDISHEQYF. DNA for the CDR3: TGTGCCACCAGCAGAGACATTAGCCACGAGCAGTACTTC. The genes are TRBV15 and TRBJ2-7; D is uncertain. The CDR3 runs to 13 residues. Germline CDR1 and CDR2: LNHNV and YYDKDF (reference sequence). V was cut by 0 bases and J by 5 bases, with 8 bases left in between.